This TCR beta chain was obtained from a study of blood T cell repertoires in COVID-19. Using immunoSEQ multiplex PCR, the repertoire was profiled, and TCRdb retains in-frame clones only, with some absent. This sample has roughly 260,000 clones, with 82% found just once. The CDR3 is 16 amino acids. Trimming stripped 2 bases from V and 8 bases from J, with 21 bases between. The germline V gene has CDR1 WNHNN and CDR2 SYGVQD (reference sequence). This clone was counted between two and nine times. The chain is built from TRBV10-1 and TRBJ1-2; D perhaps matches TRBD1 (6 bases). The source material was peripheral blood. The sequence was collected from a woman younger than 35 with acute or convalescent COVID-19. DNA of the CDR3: TGCGCCAGCAGTGAGGACGGTACAGGGCCAATGGAGGGCTACACCTTC. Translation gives CASSEDGTGPMEGYTF.